The rows below give T cell receptor beta chains drawn from one sample of a study of graft-versus-host responses after intestinal transplantation. Using immunoSEQ multiplex PCR, the repertoire was profiled, and TCRdb retains in-frame clones only, with some absent. The data show some 22,000 clones, around nine tenths seen once. The sequencing here drew on PBMCs, taken 39 days after intestinal transplant. These receptors came from a human patient who received an intestinal transplant, so some T cells may come from the graft donor. Each CDR3 is given with its conserved first and last residue. The D gene is left open where the match is weak. The size of a clone is reported for some rows only, either as once, few or many, or as a class for expanded clones.

v_gene	d_gene	abundance	j_gene	CDR3nt	CDR3aa
TRBV5-1	TRBD1	few	TRBJ1-3	TGCGCCAGCAGCTACCGGACAGGGTCAGGAAACACCATATATTTT	CASSYRTGSGNTIYF
TRBV18	TRBD2	-	TRBJ2-1	TGTGCCAGCTCACCTTGGACTAGCGGGAGCAATGAGCAGTTCTTC	CASSPWTSGSNEQFF
TRBV19	TRBD1	-	TRBJ1-5	TGTGCCAGTAGTATAACAGGGGGCAATCAGCCCCAGCATTTT	CASSITGGNQPQHF
TRBV5-4	-	-	TRBJ1-3	TGTGCCATGCGCTGGGGAAGTGGAAACACCATATATTTT	CAMRWGSGNTIYF
TRBV7-9	-	few	TRBJ2-2	TGTGCCAGCAAAGCGGGGAACACCGGGGAGCTGTTTTTT	CASKAGNTGELFF
TRBV12-1	-	-	TRBJ2-2	TGTGCCAGCAGCTTTGGGATGACCGGGGAGCTGTTTTTT	CASSFGMTGELFF
TRBV5-1	TRBD2	-	TRBJ2-2	TGCGCCAGCAGCTTCGGACTAGCGGAATTGAACACCGGGGAGCTGTTTTTT	CASSFGLAELNTGELFF
TRBV7-6	-	-	TRBJ1-5	TGTGCCAGCAGCTGCAAACAGGTAGAGGGTTGCAATCAGCCCCAGCATTTT	CASSCKQVEGCNQPQHF
TRBV7-9	TRBD1	-	TRBJ2-2	TGTGCCAGTAGCTCTCGGACAGGGGGAGGGACCGGGGAGCTGTTTTTT	CASSSRTGGGTGELFF
TRBV4-2	TRBD1	-	TRBJ1-1	TGTGCCAGCAGCCAATTTACAGGGGGCACTGAAGCTTTCTTT	CASSQFTGGTEAFF
TRBV28	-	-	TRBJ2-7	TGTGCCTGCCAGCAAGGGGAGTCCCCGGGCTACGAGCAGTACTTC	CACQQGESPGYEQYF
TRBV7-2	-	-	TRBJ1-6	TGTGCCAGCAGCGCCGAGGTCGGGGCAAACTATAATTCACCCCTCCACTTT	CASSAEVGANYNSPLHF
TRBV9	-	-	TRBJ1-3	TGTGCCAGCAGCTCCGACGGGAGCTCTGGAAACACCATATATTTT	CASSSDGSSGNTIYF
TRBV6-6	TRBD1	-	TRBJ1-6	TGTGCCAGCAGTCATCTGGCAGGGGGCGGTTCACCCCTCCACTTT	CASSHLAGGGSPLHF
TRBV6-1	-	-	TRBJ2-1	TGTGCCAGCAGTGAAGTCAGCAGCTACAATGAGCAGTTCTTC	CASSEVSSYNEQFF
TRBV6-5	-	-	TRBJ2-7	TGTGCCAGCAGTTACAGGGGTCACGAGCAGTACTTC	CASSYRGHEQYF
TRBV9	TRBD1	once	TRBJ2-3	TGTGCCAGCAGCGTAAGGACAGGCGCTTGGGATACGCAGTATTTT	CASSVRTGAWDTQYF
TRBV6-5	-	once	TRBJ1-4	TGTGCCAGCAGTTACGGGACGTCAACTAATGAAAAACTGTTTTTT	CASSYGTSTNEKLFF
TRBV9	-	-	TRBJ1-5	TGTGCCAGCAGCGTCGGCGGTGGCAATCAGCCCCAGCATTTT	CASSVGGGNQPQHF
TRBV28	-	-	TRBJ2-7	TGTGCCAGCGGCGCAGCCTCCTACGAGCAGTACTTC	CASGAASYEQYF
TRBV7-6	-	-	TRBJ2-2	TGTGCCAGCAGCTTAAGGGGGACCAGTCCATTCGGGGAGCTGTTTTTT	CASSLRGTSPFGELFF
TRBV5-1	-	-	TRBJ2-1	TGCGCCAGCAGCTCCCGCTCCTCAAGATCAGTTGATGAGCAGTTCTTC	CASSSRSSRSVDEQFF